These T cell receptor beta chains were read from a single sample in a study of T-cell memory formation after mild COVID-19. Via MiXCR, TCRdb re-called the 5' RACE reads, giving one row per CDR3 protein. The data contain nearly 250,000 distinct CDR3 sequences, just over 15% of them singletons. The material sequenced was PBMCs or a T cell subset sorted from them (not recorded which). Receptors were obtained from an adult woman who had mild COVID-19 (a few samples of this study predate the infection). Cell type and time point are not known. Each CDR3 is given with its conserved first and last residue. Each record gives: D gene, clone size, V gene, J gene, CDR3 length, CDR3 DNA, CDR3 protein. The D gene is left open where the match is weak. The listing skips clone size in some rows; elsewhere it reads once, few, many or a size class.

>-|-|TRBV5-4|TRBJ2-1|16
TGTGCCAGCAGCCGAACAATAGGGCCCTCCTACAATGAGCAGTTCTTC
CASSRTIGPSYNEQFF
>TRBD1|few|TRBV5-1|TRBJ2-7|15
TGCGCCAGCAGCCCGGGACAGTCCTACTCCTACGAGCAGTACTTC
CASSPGQSYSYEQYF
>TRBD1|few|TRBV6-2/TRBV6-3|TRBJ2-1|20
TGTGCCAGCAGTTACGCCAGGGGGACAGGGAGGGTAGGATCGTACAATGAGCAGTTCTTC
CASSYARGTGRVGSYNEQFF
>-|-|TRBV19|TRBJ1-1|15
TGTGCCAGTAGGCCAACAGGGAGCGCGAGGACTGAAGCTTTCTTT
CASRPTGSARTEAFF
>-|few|TRBV30|TRBJ2-2|14
TGTGCCTGGAACGCCAGGGTGGTCACCGGGGAGCTGTTTTTT
CAWNARVVTGELFF
>TRBD2|few|TRBV12-3/TRBV12-4|TRBJ2-2|15
TGTGCCAGCAGTCCTAGCGGGGGGAACACCGGGGAGCTGTTTTTT
CASSPSGGNTGELFF
>TRBD2|few|TRBV7-8|TRBJ2-7|16
TGTGCCACCCGGACTAGCGGCAGGAGCGGCTCCTACGAGCAGTACTTC
CATRTSGRSGSYEQYF
>-|-|TRBV12-3/TRBV12-4|TRBJ2-1|14
TGTGCCAGCACCCTAAGCTGGTCCGGCAATGAGCAGTTCTTC
CASTLSWSGNEQFF
>TRBD2|few|TRBV5-6|TRBJ2-1|14
TGTGCCAGCAGCTTGCCGGGGGGGCCGGATGAGCAGTTCTTC
CASSLPGGPDEQFF
>-|-|TRBV9|TRBJ1-3|13
TGTGCCAGCAGCTCGAGGGGTGGAAACACCATATATTTT
CASSSRGGNTIYF
>TRBD2|few|TRBV15|TRBJ2-3|15
TGTGCCACCAGCTCCCCGGGAGGGCCGACAGATACGCAGTATTTT
CATSSPGGPTDTQYF
>TRBD1|-|TRBV9|TRBJ1-5|14
TGTGCCAGCAGCGGAGGGACAGGGGTTGAGCCCCAGCATTTT
CASSGGTGVEPQHF
>TRBD1|-|TRBV29-1|TRBJ2-5|13
TGCAGCGGTGGACAGGGAGAGGGGGAGACCCAGTACTTC
CSGGQGEGETQYF
>TRBD1|few|TRBV7-6|TRBJ2-5|17
TGTGCCAGCAGCTTAGTAGGGGGACAGGCAATAGGCGAGACCCAGTACTTC
CASSLVGGQAIGETQYF